What follows describes a single T cell receptor beta chain. Its target is unknown. This record comes from a study of response to subunit inactivated influenza vaccine. Study-wide findings and caveats: Researchers suggested that each seasonal influenza vaccination recruits few new T cells.

TCRdb recomputed calls from the RT-PCR reads with MiXCR, one row per CDR3 protein. The sample lists approximately 700,000 distinct CDR3 sequences; approximately 14% were seen once. The origin of this receptor is a man aged 50-59 years who received an inactivated influenza vaccine. Here the sequenced sample was PBMCs from blood, taken approximately 13 days after vaccination.

CDR3 sequence reads: CASSLALGALHEQYF. The CDR3 DNA reads TGTGCCAGCAGCTTAGCTCTGGGAGCTCTCCACGAGCAGTACTTC. The genes are TRBV7-9 and TRBJ2-7, with D perhaps TRBD2 (5 bases). Germline-derived CDR1 and CDR2 are SEHNR and FQNEAQ (reference sequence). The CDR3 is 15 amino acids. Trimming shortened V by 0 bases and J by 5 bases, and 14 bases separated the two germline ends.